These T cell receptor beta chains were read from a single sample in a study of CD8+ T cells in alopecia areata. Some clones are missing from TCRdb's copy, which holds only in-frame ones; the method was immunoSEQ multiplex PCR. The repertoire consists of a few hundred thousand clones, with roughly two fifths occurring once and the leading ten covering roughly 0.5%. This sample comprised CD4+ T cells sorted from blood, obtained between weeks 30 and 35, from a patient treated with tofacitinib. The receptors shown here come from a human donor with alopecia areata. The CDR3 runs from the conserved cysteine through the conserved F or W. The D gene is left open where the match is weak. The size of a clone is reported for some rows only, either as once, few or many, or as a class for expanded clones.

clone_size d_call j_call v_call cdr3_nt cdr3_aa
NA NA TRBJ2-3 TRBV7-2 TGTGCCAGCAGCCCAACCCCCAACAGGTCCAGGGATACGCAGTATTTT CASSPTPNRSRDTQYF
NA NA TRBJ2-1 TRBV7-9 TGTGCCAGCAGCTTAGCTGAAAACAATGAGCAGTTCTTC CASSLAENNEQFF
many NA TRBJ1-1 TRBV7-8 TGTGCCAGCAGCTTGGTTGCTGACACTGAAGCTTTCTTT CASSLVADTEAFF
NA NA TRBJ1-2 TRBV18 TGTGCCAGCTCTTTTGGGGCAGGGTCCGGTGGCTACACCTTC CASSFGAGSGGYTF
NA TRBD2 TRBJ2-6 TRBV27 TGTGCCAGCAGTTTATCTCCAGGGAGGGCCTCTGGGGCCAACGTCCTGACTTTC CASSLSPGRASGANVLTF
NA NA TRBJ2-7 TRBV28 TGTGCCAGCAGCCTAGCGACAGGGGTCCCGGGAGGCGAGCAGTACTTC CASSLATGVPGGEQYF
NA TRBD1 TRBJ1-5 TRBV15 TGTGCCACCAGCCGGACAGGCCCAAATCAGCCCCAGCATTTT CATSRTGPNQPQHF
NA NA TRBJ1-1 TRBV10-3 TGTGCCATCAGTGAAACCCTGAACACTGAAGCTTTCTTT CAISETLNTEAFF
NA NA TRBJ2-3 TRBV4-2 TGTGCCAGCAGCAAAGGGGCAGGTAGCACAGATACGCAGTATTTT CASSKGAGSTDTQYF
NA NA TRBJ1-1 TRBV30 TGTGCCTGGAATAAGGAATCTGAAGCTTTCTTT CAWNKESEAFF
few NA TRBJ2-3 TRBV18 TGTGCCAGCTCACGTGGGACCACAGATACGCAGTATTTT CASSRGTTDTQYF
NA NA TRBJ1-2 TRBV18 TGTGCCAGCTCACCCCCGGTTGGGTTGAGCGGCTACACCTTC CASSPPVGLSGYTF
few TRBD1 TRBJ2-1 TRBV29-1 TGCAGCGTTGGGTGGGCAGGGGGCAATGAGCAGTTCTTC CSVGWAGGNEQFF
NA NA TRBJ2-3 TRBV9 TGTGCCAGCAGCGGGGGCGTCTCGGTTGATACGCAGTATTTT CASSGGVSVDTQYF
NA NA TRBJ1-3 TRBV30 TGTGCCTGGAGTGATACAGTGTCTGGAAACACCATATATTTT CAWSDTVSGNTIYF
NA TRBD1 TRBJ2-7 TRBV27 TGTGCCAGCCGCCAAACCGGGACAGTCTCCTACGAGCAGTACTTC CASRQTGTVSYEQYF
few TRBD1 TRBJ1-2 TRBV18 TGTGCCAGCTCAGTAAGTGGCCGGACAGGGGATGGCTACACCTTC CASSVSGRTGDGYTF
few TRBD2 TRBJ2-7 TRBV2 TGTGCCAGCGCGGGACTAGCAACCTACGAGCAGTACTTC CASAGLATYEQYF
few NA TRBJ1-1 TRBV29-1 TGCAGCGTTGAAGTGGGGTTGAACACTGAAGCTTTCTTT CSVEVGLNTEAFF
few NA TRBJ1-1 TRBV29-1 TGCAGCGTCGGGGGAGGGAACACTGAAGCTTTCTTT CSVGGGNTEAFF
few NA TRBJ2-3 TRBV18 TGTGCCAGCTCACCCAACACAGATACGCAGTATTTT CASSPNTDTQYF
few NA TRBJ2-7 TRBV7-9 TGTGCCAGCAGCCATTCCGACCGGGAGCAGTACTTC CASSHSDREQYF
many NA TRBJ1-2 TRBV4-3 TGCGCCAGCAGCCAAGATGGGGAGGACACCTTC CASSQDGEDTF
NA TRBD1 TRBJ2-7 TRBV29-1 TGCAGCGTCTGGGAATATGGGACAGGGAGCGAGCAGTACTTC CSVWEYGTGSEQYF
NA NA TRBJ2-3 TRBV20-1 TGCAGTGCTTGGAAGTCAGATACGCAGTATTTT CSAWKSDTQYF
NA NA TRBJ1-1 TRBV30 TGTGCCTGGAGATTGCTGGGGAGGATGAACACTGAAGCTTTCTTT CAWRLLGRMNTEAFF
NA NA TRBJ2-7 TRBV11-2 TGTGCCAGCAGCACCACAGGGATGCAGTACTTC CASSTTGMQYF
once TRBD1 TRBJ2-2 TRBV30 TGTGCCTGGAAAATTTTGACAGGGAGATTCACCGGGGAGCTGTTTTTT CAWKILTGRFTGELFF
few NA TRBJ2-2 TRBV7-3 TGTGCCAGCAGCCCCGGACAGAACACCGGGGAGCTGTTTTTT CASSPGQNTGELFF
NA NA TRBJ1-2 TRBV7-2 TGTGCCAGCAGCGGGGGACTGTACTATGGCTACACCTTC CASSGGLYYGYTF
NA TRBD1 TRBJ2-5 TRBV7-9 TGTGCCAGCAGCTCCGGGACAGGGTTCGGAGAGACCCAGTACTTC CASSSGTGFGETQYF
few TRBD2 TRBJ2-1 TRBV10-2 TGCGCCAGCAAGGACGAGGGCGGGAGCTCCTACAATGAGCAGTTCTTC CASKDEGGSSYNEQFF
few NA TRBJ1-4 TRBV6-6 TGTGCCAGCAGATCAACCGGGAGTAATGAAAAACTGTTTTTT CASRSTGSNEKLFF
NA NA TRBJ1-1 TRBV27 TGTGCCAGCAGGGCCCTAGTGAACACTGAAGCTTTCTTT CASRALVNTEAFF
NA NA TRBJ1-5 TRBV18 TGTGCCAGCTCACCGCTAGGGGTAAATCAGCCCCAGCATTTT CASSPLGVNQPQHF
NA TRBD1 TRBJ2-7 TRBV30 TGTGCCTCCCAGTCACAGGGGATGCAGCAGTACTTC CASQSQGMQQYF
NA NA TRBJ2-1 TRBV4-1 TGCGCCAGCAGCCACATGGGACAAACTGCCCAGTTCTTC CASSHMGQTAQFF
NA NA TRBJ1-2 TRBV7-9 TGTGCCAGCAGCTTACAGGAGGGCTATGGCTACACCTTC CASSLQEGYGYTF
NA TRBD1 TRBJ1-2 TRBV29-1 TGCAGCGTCTTCGACAGGGCGAATGGCTACACCTTC CSVFDRANGYTF
NA NA TRBJ2-2 TRBV6-5 TGTGCCAGCAGACCCGGGGCCGGGGAGCTGTTTTTT CASRPGAGELFF
NA TRBD1 TRBJ1-2 TRBV7-3 TGTGCCAGCAGCTCCACAGGGGGCGGCTACACCTTC CASSSTGGGYTF